Listed here are 30 T cell receptor beta chains from one sample, sequenced in a study of blood T cell repertoires in COVID-19. Produced via immunoSEQ multiplex PCR; TCRdb's table is partial and in-frame only. The sample shows roughly 150,000 clones, more than 75% of them seen only once. Sequenced sample: peripheral blood. The source is a man aged 18-30 years with acute or convalescent COVID-19.

V usage is TRBV15 and J usage is TRBJ2-2, with D maybe TRBD2 (5 bases). The CDR3 runs to 19 residues. Per germline, CDR1 LNHNV and CDR2 YYDKDF (reference sequence). V lost 0 bases and J lost 0, with 17 bases in between. CDR3 DNA sequence: TGTGCCACCAGCAGAGATCCACTAGTCGGCGGGTCGAACACCGGGGAGCTGTTTTTT. This codes for CATSRDPLVGGSNTGELFF. Together with reference TRBV15 and TRBJ2-2, the CDR3 gives the full variable domain: DAMVIQNPRYQVTQFGKPVTLSCSQTLNHNVMYWYQQKSSQAPKLLFHYYDKDFNNEADTPDNFQSRRPNTSFCFLDIRSPGLGDTAMYLCATSRDPLVGGSNTGELFFGEGSRLTVL.

V gene TRBV7-6 combines with J gene TRBJ2-3, with 8 bases fitting TRBD1. V dropped 3 bases and J dropped 6; count of bases not matched to a gene: 8. Looked up from germline, CDR1 is SGHVS and CDR2 is FNYEAQ. The CDR3 is 15 amino acids. The CDR3 nucleotides read TGTGCCAGCAGCTTGAGCGCAGGGGGCAGGGATACGCAGTATTTT. Translated: CASSLSAGGRDTQYF.

The rearrangement links TRBV27 to TRBJ1-5; TRBD1 matches at 10 bases. CDR3 length: 13 residues. CDR1 and CDR2 (germline): MNHEY, SMNVEV (reference sequence). The junction had 0 bases not matched to a gene; V was cut back by 4 bases and J by 6 bases. CDR3 protein: CASSWTGGQPQHF. DNA for the CDR3: TGTGCCAGCAGTTGGACAGGGGGTCAGCCCCAGCATTTT.

The V gene is TRBV27, the J gene TRBJ2-5, with a possible D match to TRBD1 (6 bases). CDR1 and CDR2 (germline): MNHEY, SMNVEV (reference sequence). The CDR3 has 13 residues. Trimming stripped 5 bases from V and 6 bases from J, with 13 bases between. The CDR3 sequence is CASSPTGRKTQYF. Here the CDR3 DNA reads TGTGCCAGCAGTCCCACAGGGCGAAAGACCCAGTACTTC.

This chain joins TRBV13 and TRBJ1-6; possibly TRBD1 for D (5 bases). V was pared by 2 bases and J by 5 bases, with 13 bases between. This CDR3 is 16 amino acids long. Looked up from germline, CDR1 is PRHDT and CDR2 is FYEKMQ (reference sequence). The CDR3 spells CASSLTQGQNNSPLHF. CDR3 nucleotides: TGTGCCAGCAGCTTAACCCAGGGCCAGAATAATTCACCCCTCCACTTT.

This chain joins TRBV25-1 and TRBJ2-1, with 11 nucleotides matching TRBD2. Germline V CDR1 and CDR2: MGHDK, SYGVNS. The CDR3 is 15 residues long. The V gene end was trimmed by 3 bases and the J gene end by 7 bases; junction bases not matched to a gene: 5. CDR3 sequence: CASSDLSGGANEQFF. In DNA, the CDR3 is TGTGCCAGCAGTGACCTTAGCGGGGGGGCAAATGAGCAGTTCTTC.

The rearrangement joins TRBV5-5 to TRBJ2-6; D not certain. CDR3 size: 17 residues. Germline CDR1 and CDR2: SGHKS and YYEKEE (reference sequence). Deletions cut 0 bases from V and 0 bases from J, with 10 bases between. DNA for the CDR3: TGTGCCAGCAGCTTGGACGGCTGGGCCTCTGGGGCCAACGTCCTGACTTTC. This sequence encodes CASSLDGWASGANVLTF.

The J gene is TRBJ1-1, the V gene TRBV19; 11 nucleotides align to TRBD1. Germline CDR1 is LNHDA and CDR2 is SQIVND (reference sequence). The CDR3 runs 21 residues. Unmatched junction bases numbered 16, after V lost 0 bases and J lost 1 base. The CDR3 nucleotides read TGTGCCAGTAGTATAGAAAGCGAACGACTCCGGGACAGGGGGAAGAACACTGAAGCTTTCTTT. This encodes CASSIESERLRDRGKNTEAFF.

The chain combines TRBV24-1 with TRBJ2-7; 11 positions agree with TRBD2. This CDR3 has 15 amino acids. Germline loops: CDR1 KGHDR, CDR2 SFDVKD. The J segment lost 3 bases and the V segment lost 3 bases, leaving 3 bases of the junction unmatched. CDR3 nucleotide sequence: TGTGCCACCAGTGATCCCGGGACTAGCGGCTACGAGCAGTACTTC. Residues: CATSDPGTSGYEQYF.

The genes are TRBV4-1 and TRBJ1-1; no reliable D call. V lost 0 bases and J lost 0, with 11 bases in between. CDR3 size: 16 residues. Germline CDR1 is MGHRA and CDR2 is YSYEKL. This chain's CDR3 is CASSQDQAGMNTEAFF. CDR3 nucleotides: TGCGCCAGCAGCCAAGATCAGGCAGGAATGAACACTGAAGCTTTCTTT.

The chain has TRBV11-3 and TRBJ2-2; no clear D gene. CDR1 is SGHNT and CDR2 is YENEEA in the germline V gene. CDR3 length equals 16 residues. V gave up 5 bases and J gave up 4 bases, with 17 bases separating them. The CDR3 DNA reads as TGTGCCAGCAGCCTAATAGCTTCTGTCGGCACCGGGGAGCTGTTTTTT. It specifies CASSLIASVGTGELFF.

This chain uses TRBV12-5 with TRBJ1-2; D uncertain. The CDR3 length is 16 residues. Germline CDR1 is LGHNT and CDR2 is FRNRAP. Trimming removed 4 bases from V and 2 bases from J, with 17 bases in between. CDR3 protein: CASGSPLGAYNYGYTF. CDR3 nucleotide sequence: TGTGCTAGTGGTTCCCCCCTAGGAGCGTACAACTATGGCTACACCTTC.

The genes are TRBV19 and TRBJ1-1; maybe TRBD1 (6 bases). Germline CDR1 LNHDA, CDR2 SQIVND (reference sequence). The CDR3 runs 15 residues. Trimming cost V 8 bases and J 6 bases, with 22 bases left between them. CDR3 residues: CASHRTGQGSAEAFF. Written as DNA, the CDR3 is TGTGCCAGTCATCGTACAGGGCAGGGATCCGCTGAAGCTTTCTTT.

J is TRBJ1-1 and V is TRBV20-1, with D unresolved. This CDR3 comprises 10 residues. Trimming stripped 6 bases from V and 4 bases from J, with 6 bases between. Germline assignment: CDR1 DFQATT and CDR2 SNEGSKA (reference sequence). CDR3 loop: CSARLTEAFF. CDR3 DNA sequence: TGCAGTGCCCGACTCACTGAAGCTTTCTTT.

The chain employs TRBV5-6 and TRBJ2-5; 7 nucleotides agree with TRBD2. This CDR3 has 15 residues. Germline V gives CDR1 SGHDT, CDR2 YYEEEE. Trimming removed 1 base from V and 5 bases from J; junction bases left unmatched: 8. CDR3 loop: CASSLRAGVGETQYF. In nucleotides, the CDR3 is TGTGCCAGCAGCTTGCGGGCGGGGGTCGGTGAGACCCAGTACTTC. Full variable domain (remainder filled in from reference TRBV5-6 and TRBJ2-5): DAGVTQSPTHLIKTRGQQVTLRCSPKSGHDTVSWYQQALGQGPQFIFQYYEEEERQRGNFPDRFSGHQFPNYSSELNVNALLLGDSALYLCASSLRAGVGETQYFGPGTRLLVL.

The chain employs TRBV18 and TRBJ2-2; maybe TRBD1 (5 bases). Germline CDR1 is KGHSH and CDR2 is LQKENI. Deletions cut 5 bases from V and 0 bases from J, with 10 bases between. The CDR3 consists of 15 residues. CDR3 sequence: CASSKTETNTGELFF. For the CDR3, the DNA is TGTGCCAGCTCAAAGACAGAGACGAACACCGGGGAGCTGTTTTTT.

The rearrangement uses TRBV7-8 and TRBJ1-1; TRBD1 might be the D (6 bases). V was clipped by 4 bases and J by 3 bases, with 12 bases between them. Germline lookup yields CDR1 SGHVS and CDR2 FQNEAQ. This CDR3 is built from 14 residues. The CDR3 nucleotides read TGTGCCAGCAGCTCCAGGGGATGGGACACTGAAGCTTTCTTT. As protein: CASSSRGWDTEAFF. The full variable domain, with the rest looked up from reference TRBV7-8 and TRBJ1-1, is GAGVSQSPRYKVAKRGQDVALRCDPISGHVSLFWYQQALGQGPEFLTYFQNEAQLDKSGLPSDRFFAERPEGSVSTLKIQRTQQEDSAVYLCASSSRGWDTEAFFGQGTRLTVV.

The chain joins TRBV7-7 to TRBJ2-5; 7 positions match TRBD2. The length of the CDR3 is 15 residues. V lost 5 bases and J lost 9; bases outside the gene matches: 15. Germline values: CDR1 SSHAT, CDR2 FNYEAQ (reference sequence). CDR3 nucleotides: TGTGCCAGCAGCGACTATTCCATTACCGCGGGGGCCCAGTACTTC. Translating it yields CASSDYSITAGAQYF.

The chain recombines TRBV6-5 with TRBJ1-2; 9 bases are a match to TRBD1. The CDR3 totals 15 residues. V trimming: 7 bases; J trimming: 7 bases; junction bases outside the gene matches: 13. From germline, CDR1 is MNHEY and CDR2 SVGAGI. CDR3 bases: TGTGCCAGCACCTCGACCGGGACAGGGAGAGGTGGCTACACCTTC. Encoded protein: CASTSTGTGRGGYTF.

V is TRBV6-5 and J is TRBJ1-1; D perhaps matches TRBD1 (6 bases). The CDR3 is 15 residues long. Per germline, CDR1 MNHEY and CDR2 SVGAGI. V was trimmed by 0 bases and J by 4 bases, leaving 12 bases between them. The CDR3 bases are TGTGCCAGCAGTTACTCTGGGGGGGCAGGCACTGAAGCTTTCTTT. Translated: CASSYSGGAGTEAFF.

V and J are TRBV7-2 and TRBJ1-2; TRBD1 aligns across 9 bases. CDR1 and CDR2 (germline): SGHTA, FQGNSA. Losses at the gene ends were 5 bases for V and 8 bases for J; bases not matched to a gene: 15. The CDR3 totals 16 residues. This CDR3 reads CASSLTPRTGVGGYTF. CDR3 DNA sequence: TGTGCCAGCAGCCTAACGCCCCGGACAGGGGTGGGCGGCTACACCTTC.

This chain links TRBV4-2 with TRBJ1-4, with 7 nucleotides matching TRBD1. The CDR3 spans 19 residues. With V trimmed by 0 bases and J by 0 bases, 10 bases remained unmatched. Germline CDR1 and CDR2: LGHNA and YNFKEQ. Here the CDR3 DNA reads TGTGCCAGCAGCCAAGATTCGGGACAGACCTTAGCAACTAATGAAAAACTGTTTTTT. Amino acids: CASSQDSGQTLATNEKLFF.

The J gene is TRBJ1-1, the V gene TRBV12-1; TRBD1 was called by the table and not checked on the DNA. TRBV12-1 is a listed pseudogene. This CDR3 region has 14 residues. The CDR3 is CASSLPGTNTEAFF. The CDR3 nucleotides are TGTGCCAGCAGCCTACCCGGGACAAACACTGAAGCTTTCTTT.

The genes are TRBV30 and TRBJ1-1; 10 bases fit TRBD1. The CDR3 is 14 residues long. Germline CDR1 reads GTSNPN; CDR2 reads SVGIG (reference sequence). Losses at the gene ends were 3 bases for V and 5 bases for J; bases not matched to a gene: 6. CDR3 loop: CAWRWDRGQTEAFF. For the CDR3, the DNA is TGTGCCTGGAGATGGGACAGGGGTCAGACTGAAGCTTTCTTT.

Comments on this clone: At one of its ends the junction is not consistent with the germline gene, which may arise from a read error. V gene TRBV25-1 combines with J gene TRBJ1-2; TRBD1 matches 7 bases. Germline CDR1 is MGHDK and CDR2 is SYGVNS. The CDR3 has 18 residues. CDR3 loop: CASSDPGDSLGGNYSYTF. CDR3 in DNA: TGTGCCAGCAGTGACCCAGGGGACAGCCTTGGGGGGAACTATAGCTACACCTTC.

The chain recombines TRBV9 with TRBJ2-6; unclear D gene. CDR3 length: 17 amino acids. Trimming pared 0 bases from V and 0 bases from J, leaving 10 bases between. Germline V gene sequence: CDR1 SGDLS, CDR2 YYNGEE. The CDR3: CASSVAVSSSGANVLTF. The CDR3 DNA reads TGTGCCAGCAGCGTAGCCGTATCCTCCTCTGGGGCCAACGTCCTGACTTTC.

The chain combines TRBV7-8 with TRBJ2-7; D is perhaps TRBD2 (6 bases). The germline gives CDR1 SGHVS, CDR2 FQNEAQ. The CDR3 extends over 13 amino acids. Trimming shortened V by 0 bases and J by 3 bases, and 6 bases separated the two germline ends. Here the CDR3 reads CASSLAGLYEQYF. The DNA of the CDR3 is TGTGCCAGCAGCTTAGCGGGACTCTACGAGCAGTACTTC.

This chain connects TRBV7-9 to TRBJ2-7, with 7 nucleotides matching TRBD2. J gave up 4 bases and V 5 bases, and 5 bases lay outside the gene matches. Germline V gives CDR1 SEHNR, CDR2 FQNEAQ (reference sequence). CDR3 length equals 13 residues. CDR3 nucleotide sequence: TGTGCCAGCAGCCTTCATAGCGGGTACGAGCAGTACTTC. Translated, it gives CASSLHSGYEQYF.

The CDR3 DNA reads TGTGCCAGCTCTCAAAGACAGGGGGTGGTTAACGACTATGGCTACACCTTC. Translation gives CASSQRQGVVNDYGYTF. V is TRBV18 and J is TRBJ1-2; the match to TRBD1 covers 9 bases. The CDR3 spans 17 residues. CDR1 is KGHSH and CDR2 is LQKENI in the germline V gene. V was clipped by 6 bases and J by 3 bases; unmatched bases: 14. The whole variable domain, remainder taken from reference TRBV18 and TRBJ1-2, is NAGVMQNPRHLVRRRGQEARLRCSPMKGHSHVYWYRQLPEEGLKFMVYLQKENIIDESGMPKERFSAEFPKEGPSILRIQQVVRGDSAAYFCASSQRQGVVNDYGYTFGSGTRLTVV.

The chain combines TRBV5-1 with TRBJ1-2; unclear D gene. The CDR3 consists of 14 residues. With 0 bases removed from V and 7 bases from J, the gap between germline ends came to 13 bases. Germline CDR1 and CDR2: SGHRS and YFSETQ. The CDR3 nucleotides read TGCGCCAGCAGCTTGGCCCCGGGAGTGGGTGGCTACACCTTC. Translating it yields CASSLAPGVGGYTF.